The 19 T cell receptor beta chains presented below share a single source sample, sequenced in a study of T cell responses to AZD1222 COVID-19 vaccine. TCRdb's table, derived via immunoSEQ multiplex PCR, lists solely in-frame clones and lacks some. Of roughly 110,000 clones in the sample, 65% to 85% were seen once. Here the sequenced sample was peripheral blood, taken on day 0 of AZD1222 vaccination. The source of these receptors is an adult in good health.

The J gene is TRBJ1-1, the V gene TRBV30; D is undetermined. The CDR3 contains 13 residues. Between the trimmed V and J ends, which lost 2 bases and 1 base, there was a span of 8 bases. In germline, CDR1 is GTSNPN, CDR2 SVGIG (reference sequence). Here the CDR3 reads CAWSLTRNTEAFF. As DNA, the CDR3 is TGTGCCTGGAGTCTTACTCGGAACACTGAAGCTTTCTTT. The full variable domain, rest sourced from reference TRBV30 and TRBJ1-1, is SQTIHQWPATLVQPVGSPLSLECTVEGTSNPNLYWYRQAAGRGLQLLFYSVGIGQISSEVPQNLSASRPQDRQFILSSKKLLLSDSGFYLCAWSLTRNTEAFFGQGTRLTVV.

The CDR3 here is CASSLQGRDYGYTF. For the CDR3, the DNA is TGTGCCAGTAGTTTACAGGGCCGCGACTATGGCTACACCTTC. The genes are TRBV19 and TRBJ1-2, with D possibly TRBD1 on 6 matching bases. The V gene's germline CDR1 is LNHDA and CDR2 SQIVND (reference sequence). With 5 bases removed from V and 3 bases from J, the gap between germline ends came to 13 bases. The CDR3 runs 14 residues.

The chain combines TRBV12-3 or TRBV12-4 with TRBJ2-7, with 7 bases lining up with TRBD2. This CDR3 comprises 13 residues. Losses at the gene ends were 5 bases for V and 3 bases for J; bases not matched to a gene: 4. The CDR3 region has the DNA TGTGCCAGCAGTGGGGGGGGAGGCTACGAGCAGTACTTC. It yields the protein CASSGGGGYEQYF.

The gene calls are TRBV19 and TRBJ2-1; either TRBD1 or TRBD2 may supply D (5 bases each). CDR1 is LNHDA and CDR2 is SQIVND in the germline V gene (reference sequence). Trimming removed 5 bases from V and 6 bases from J, with 23 bases in between. The CDR3 covers 17 residues. DNA of the CDR3: TGTGCCAGTAGTCCCTGGGCCACGGTGGGACCCAGCAATGAGCAGTTCTTC. It is translated as CASSPWATVGPSNEQFF.

This rearrangement joins TRBV6-5 to TRBJ2-7; a weak D match, TRBD2 (7 bases). Trimming took 10 bases from V and 9 from J, leaving 22 bases between them. Germline V lookup: CDR1 MNHEY, CDR2 SVGAGI. The CDR3 sequence is 13 residues long. CDR3 in amino acids: CATSYGWGGGQYF. For the CDR3, the DNA is TGTGCCACCTCCTATGGTTGGGGGGGCGGGCAGTACTTC.

The rearrangement joins TRBV18 to TRBJ2-5; D is unresolved. V shed 3 bases and J shed 3 bases, with 8 bases lying between them. Germline V lookup: CDR1 KGHSH, CDR2 LQKENI. The CDR3 covers 13 residues. CDR3 DNA: TGTGCCAGCTCACCGGGGAACAAAGAGACCCAGTACTTC. Its protein is CASSPGNKETQYF.

The V and J genes are TRBV29-1 and TRBJ1-4; D unclear. CDR3 length: 12 amino acids. Germline-derived CDR1 and CDR2 are SQVTM and ANQGSEA. With 7 bases removed from V and 7 bases from J, the gap between germline ends came to 13 bases. This chain's CDR3 is CSAGVASEKLFF. CDR3 nucleotide sequence: TGCAGCGCTGGGGTTGCTAGTGAAAAACTGTTTTTT.

The V call is TRBV4-2, the J call TRBJ2-3; 12 bases fit TRBD2. With 0 bases clipped from V and 2 bases from J, the junction kept 6 bases outside the gene matches. This CDR3 is built from 18 residues. Germline V gene data show CDR1 as LGHNA and CDR2 as YNFKEQ. The CDR3 DNA follows: TGTGCCAGCAGCCAAGAGAAAACTAGCGGGAGGAACACAGATACGCAGTATTTT. Protein product: CASSQEKTSGRNTDTQYF.

This clone was observed once. This rearrangement joins TRBV12-1 to TRBJ2-5; the table calls TRBD1, which could not be checked here. TRBV12-1 is classified as a pseudogene. The CDR3 runs to 19 residues. This chain's CDR3 is CASTQPGQGERPCQETQYF. CDR3 nucleotides: TGTGCCAGCACCCAACCCGGACAGGGGGAACGCCCTTGTCAAGAGACCCAGTACTTC.

The J gene is TRBJ2-1, the V gene TRBV7-9; D ambiguous. From germline, CDR1 is SEHNR and CDR2 FQNEAQ (reference sequence). Trimming shortened V by 1 base and J by 4 bases, and 14 bases separated the two germline ends. This CDR3 has 16 residues. The CDR3 region is CASSLGKGQVYNEQFF. The CDR3 DNA is TGTGCCAGCAGCTTAGGAAAAGGGCAGGTTTACAATGAGCAGTTCTTC. Filled out from reference TRBV7-9 and TRBJ2-1, the complete variable domain reads DTGVSQNPRHKITKRGQNVTFRCDPISEHNRLYWYRQTLGQGPEFLTYFQNEAQLEKSRLLSDRFSAERPKGSFSTLEIQRTEQGDSAMYLCASSLGKGQVYNEQFFGPGTRLTVL.

The genes are TRBV9 and TRBJ1-5; no definite D call. CDR1 and CDR2 from the germline V gene are SGDLS and YYNGEE. V was shortened by 2 bases and J by 2 bases, with 8 bases between the two germline ends. The CDR3 spans 14 residues. CDR3 coding DNA: TGTGCCAGCAGCGTTTTGGGTGGCAATCAGCCCCAGCATTTT. This gives the protein CASSVLGGNQPQHF.

The count of this clone is one. The chain uses TRBV7-3 and TRBJ2-7; D perhaps matches TRBD2 (5 bases). The V end was cut by 0 bases, the J end by 7 bases, with 10 bases between. The CDR3 totals 13 residues. Germline V gives CDR1 SGHTA, CDR2 FQGTGA. The CDR3 protein is CASSLTPAGEQYF. The CDR3 DNA sequence: TGTGCCAGCAGCTTAACCCCCGCGGGTGAGCAGTACTTC.

The rearrangement joins TRBV7-2 to TRBJ2-7; 11 bases are a match to TRBD2. The germline gives CDR1 SGHTA, CDR2 FQGNSA. The CDR3 covers 14 residues. V shed 2 bases and J 7 bases; nucleotides not matched to a gene: 4. CDR3 coding DNA: TGTGCCAGCAGCTTACATGGGACTAGCGGTGAGCAGTACTTC. As protein: CASSLHGTSGEQYF. Combining the CDR3 with reference TRBV7-2 and TRBJ2-7 gives the whole variable domain GAGVSQSPSNKVTEKGKDVELRCDPISGHTALYWYRQSLGQGLEFLIYFQGNSAPDKSGLPSDRFSAERTGGSVSTLTIQRTQQEDSAVYLCASSLHGTSGEQYFGPGTRLTVT.

This chain joins TRBV7-9 and TRBJ1-6, with D unclear. This CDR3 is 16 amino acids long. Germline CDR1 reads SEHNR; CDR2 reads FQNEAQ (reference sequence). V lost 4 bases to trimming and J lost 0 bases, with 10 bases between them. The CDR3 sequence is CASSSDISSYNSPLHF. CDR3 in DNA: TGTGCCAGCAGCTCTGATATCAGCTCCTATAATTCACCCCTCCACTTT.

The gene calls are TRBV7-2 and TRBJ2-7, with D uncertain. This CDR3 has 14 amino acids. In germline, CDR1 is SGHTA, CDR2 FQGNSA. The V end lost 5 bases, the J end lost 4 bases, and 15 bases lay between the germline ends. CDR3 residues: CASSHRSPGYEQYF. CDR3 coding DNA: TGTGCCAGCAGCCACCGGTCCCCTGGGTACGAGCAGTACTTC.

The rearrangement uses TRBV6-6 and TRBJ1-6; D remains unclear. CDR3 length: 15 amino acids. Per the germline V gene, CDR1 is MNHNY and CDR2 is SVGAGI (reference sequence). Trimming cost V 6 bases and J 7 bases, with 16 bases left between them. CDR3 nucleotide sequence: TGTGCCAGCAGCCTCCCCCGGGCCCGCAATTCACCCCTCCACTTT. Its protein is CASSLPRARNSPLHF.

The V and J genes are TRBV20-1 and TRBJ1-4; TRBD1 is a possible D gene (5 bases). Germline assignment: CDR1 DFQATT and CDR2 SNEGSKA (reference sequence). This CDR3 is built from 15 residues. V lost 3 bases and J lost 3, with 14 bases in between. The CDR3 sequence is CSASGDGPSNEKLFF. The CDR3 bases are TGCAGTGCTAGTGGGGACGGGCCTTCTAATGAAAAACTGTTTTTT.

The genes are TRBV21-1 and TRBJ1-3. TRBV21-1 is recorded as a pseudogene. The CDR3 spans 17 residues. The CDR3 sequence: CASSRSPGPSSGNTIYF. The CDR3 bases are TGTGCCAGCAGCCGCAGCCCGGGTCCCAGCTCTGGAAACACCATATATTTT.

V is TRBV5-1 and J is TRBJ2-7; 7 bases agree with TRBD2. The germline CDR1 and CDR2 sequences are SGHRS and YFSETQ. V dropped 5 bases and J dropped 2; count of bases not matched to a gene: 10. The length of the CDR3 is 15 residues. Here the CDR3 DNA reads TGCGCCAGCAGTGTCTTGGGGGGGAGTCCCTACGAGCAGTACTTC. This encodes CASSVLGGSPYEQYF.